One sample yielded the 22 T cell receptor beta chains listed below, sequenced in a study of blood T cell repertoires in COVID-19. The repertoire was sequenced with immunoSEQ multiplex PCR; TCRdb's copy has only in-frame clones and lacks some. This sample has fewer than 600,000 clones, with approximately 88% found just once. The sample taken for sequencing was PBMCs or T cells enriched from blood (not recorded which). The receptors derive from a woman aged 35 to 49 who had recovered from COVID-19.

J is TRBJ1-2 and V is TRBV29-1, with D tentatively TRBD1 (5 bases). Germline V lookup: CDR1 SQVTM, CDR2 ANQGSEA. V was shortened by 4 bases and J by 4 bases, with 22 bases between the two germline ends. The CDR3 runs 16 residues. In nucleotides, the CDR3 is TGCAGCGTTGTGCCGGGCGGGGCTAGCGGTGGCTATGGCTACACCTTC. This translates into CSVVPGGASGGYGYTF.

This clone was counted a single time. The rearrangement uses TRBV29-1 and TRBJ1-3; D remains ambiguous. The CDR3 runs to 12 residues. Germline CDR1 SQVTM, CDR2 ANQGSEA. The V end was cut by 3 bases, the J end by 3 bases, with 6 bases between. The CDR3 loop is CSVEVLGNTIYF. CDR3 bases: TGCAGCGTTGAGGTACTTGGAAACACCATATATTTT.

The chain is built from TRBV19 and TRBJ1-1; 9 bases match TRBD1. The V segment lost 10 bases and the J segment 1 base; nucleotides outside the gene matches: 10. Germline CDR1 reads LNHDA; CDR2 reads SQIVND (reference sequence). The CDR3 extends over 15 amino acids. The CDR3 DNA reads TGTGCCACCCAACAGGGGGCGGTGGGGAACACTGAAGCTTTCTTT. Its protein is CATQQGAVGNTEAFF.

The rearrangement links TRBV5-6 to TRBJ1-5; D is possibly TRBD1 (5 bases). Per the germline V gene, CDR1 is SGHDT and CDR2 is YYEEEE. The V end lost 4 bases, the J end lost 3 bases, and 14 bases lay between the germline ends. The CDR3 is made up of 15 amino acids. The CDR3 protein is CASSTRGFVNQPQHF. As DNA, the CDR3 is TGTGCCAGCAGCACTCGGGGGTTCGTCAATCAGCCCCAGCATTTT.

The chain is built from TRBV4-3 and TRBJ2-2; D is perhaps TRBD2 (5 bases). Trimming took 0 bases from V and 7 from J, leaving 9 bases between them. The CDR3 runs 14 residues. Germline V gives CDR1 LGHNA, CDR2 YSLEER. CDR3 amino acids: CASSQDRGFGELFF. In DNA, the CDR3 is TGCGCCAGCAGCCAAGATCGAGGGTTCGGGGAGCTGTTTTTT.

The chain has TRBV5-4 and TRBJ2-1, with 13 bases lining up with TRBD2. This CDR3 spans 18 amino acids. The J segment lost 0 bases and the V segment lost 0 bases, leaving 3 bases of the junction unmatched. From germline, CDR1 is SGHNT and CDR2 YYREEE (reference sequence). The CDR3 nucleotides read TGTGCCAGCAGCTTGGAACTAGCGGGGGGGGGCTCCTACAATGAGCAGTTCTTC. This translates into CASSLELAGGGSYNEQFF.

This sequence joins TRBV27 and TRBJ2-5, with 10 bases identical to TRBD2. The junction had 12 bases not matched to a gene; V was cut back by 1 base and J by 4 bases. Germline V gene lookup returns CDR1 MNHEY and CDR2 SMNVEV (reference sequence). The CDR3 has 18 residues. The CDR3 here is CASSLWSGRVPGGETQYF. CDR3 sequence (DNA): TGTGCCAGCAGTTTATGGAGCGGGAGGGTCCCCGGGGGAGAGACCCAGTACTTC.

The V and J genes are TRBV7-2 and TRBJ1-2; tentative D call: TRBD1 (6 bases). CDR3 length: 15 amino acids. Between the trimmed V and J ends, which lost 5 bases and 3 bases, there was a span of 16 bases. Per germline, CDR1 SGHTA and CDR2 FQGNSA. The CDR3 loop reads CASSRGQQRDYGYTF. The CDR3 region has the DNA TGTGCCAGCAGCCGGGGACAACAACGGGACTATGGCTACACCTTC.

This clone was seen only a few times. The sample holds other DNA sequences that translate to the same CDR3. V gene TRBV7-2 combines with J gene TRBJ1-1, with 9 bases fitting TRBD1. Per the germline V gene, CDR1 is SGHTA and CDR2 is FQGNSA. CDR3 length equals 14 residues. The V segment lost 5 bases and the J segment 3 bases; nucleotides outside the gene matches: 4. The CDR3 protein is CASSPGQGYTEAFF. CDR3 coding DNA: TGTGCCAGCAGCCCGGGACAGGGATACACTGAAGCTTTCTTT.

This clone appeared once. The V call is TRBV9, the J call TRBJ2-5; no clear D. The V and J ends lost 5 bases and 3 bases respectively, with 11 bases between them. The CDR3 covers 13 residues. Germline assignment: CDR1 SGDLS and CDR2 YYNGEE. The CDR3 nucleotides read TGTGCCAGCAGTCGCGACAAGAAAGAGACCCAGTACTTC. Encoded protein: CASSRDKKETQYF.

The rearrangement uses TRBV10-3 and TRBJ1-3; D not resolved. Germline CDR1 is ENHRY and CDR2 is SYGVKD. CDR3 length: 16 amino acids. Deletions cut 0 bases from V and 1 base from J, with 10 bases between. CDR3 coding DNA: TGTGCCATCAGTGAGTCTGGCTCTCCGTCTGGAAACACCATATATTTT. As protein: CAISESGSPSGNTIYF.

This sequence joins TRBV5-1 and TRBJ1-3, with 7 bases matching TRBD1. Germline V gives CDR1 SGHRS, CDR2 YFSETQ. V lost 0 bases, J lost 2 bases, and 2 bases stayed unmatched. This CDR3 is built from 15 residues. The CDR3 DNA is TGCGCCAGCAGCTTGGGGACAGGCACTGGAAACACCATATATTTT. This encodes CASSLGTGTGNTIYF.

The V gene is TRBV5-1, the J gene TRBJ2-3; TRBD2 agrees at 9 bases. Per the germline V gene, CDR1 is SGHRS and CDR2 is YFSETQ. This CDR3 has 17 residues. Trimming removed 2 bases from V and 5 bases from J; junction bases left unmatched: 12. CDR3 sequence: CASSFGAGGHFGDTQYF. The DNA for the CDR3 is TGCGCCAGCAGCTTCGGAGCGGGAGGCCATTTTGGAGATACGCAGTATTTT.

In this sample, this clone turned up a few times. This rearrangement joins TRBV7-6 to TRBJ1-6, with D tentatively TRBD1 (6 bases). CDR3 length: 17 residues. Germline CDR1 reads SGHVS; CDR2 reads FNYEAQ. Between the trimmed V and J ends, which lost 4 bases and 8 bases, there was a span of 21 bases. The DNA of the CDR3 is TGTGCCAGCAGCTCACCTTTACGGGGGGCGAAGGATTCACCCCTCCACTTT. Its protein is CASSSPLRGAKDSPLHF. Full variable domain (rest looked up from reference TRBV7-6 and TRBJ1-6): GAGVSQSPRYKVTKRGQDVALRCDPISGHVSLYWYRQALGQGPEFLTYFNYEAQQDKSGLPNDRFSAERPEGSISTLTIQRTEQRDSAMYRCASSSPLRGAKDSPLHFGNGTRLTVT.

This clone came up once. The CDR3 here is CASSVTGTVSGNTIYF. The CDR3 DNA sequence: TGTGCCAGCAGCGTGACAGGGACAGTCTCTGGAAACACCATATATTTT. J is TRBJ1-3 and V is TRBV7-9, with 7 bases fitting TRBD1. The CDR3 sequence is 16 residues long. CDR1 is SEHNR and CDR2 is FQNEAQ in the germline V gene (reference sequence). J lost 0 bases, V lost 5 bases, and 7 bases had no gene match.

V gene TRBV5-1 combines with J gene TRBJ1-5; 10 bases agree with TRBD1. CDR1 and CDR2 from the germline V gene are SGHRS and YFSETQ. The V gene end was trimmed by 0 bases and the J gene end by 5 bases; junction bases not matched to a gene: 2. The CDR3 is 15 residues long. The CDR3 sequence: CASSLGGQGHQPQHF. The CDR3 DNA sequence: TGCGCCAGCAGCTTGGGGGGACAGGGGCATCAGCCCCAGCATTTT.

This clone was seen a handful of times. CDR3 nucleotide sequence: TGCGCCAGCAGCTTGGGGGGCGGGGGACTCTCCTACAATGAGCAGTTCTTC. Protein product: CASSLGGGGLSYNEQFF. The chain links TRBV5-1 to TRBJ2-1; TRBD2 matches at 7 bases. V shed 0 bases, J shed 0 bases, and the junction held 6 bases outside the gene matches. This CDR3 is built from 17 residues. The V gene's germline CDR1 is SGHRS and CDR2 YFSETQ.

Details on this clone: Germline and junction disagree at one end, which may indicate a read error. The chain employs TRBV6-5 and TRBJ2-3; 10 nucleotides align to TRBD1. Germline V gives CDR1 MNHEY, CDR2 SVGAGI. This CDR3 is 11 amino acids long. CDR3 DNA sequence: TGCGGGACAGGGGATGGGGATACGCAGTATTTT. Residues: CGTGDGDTQYF.

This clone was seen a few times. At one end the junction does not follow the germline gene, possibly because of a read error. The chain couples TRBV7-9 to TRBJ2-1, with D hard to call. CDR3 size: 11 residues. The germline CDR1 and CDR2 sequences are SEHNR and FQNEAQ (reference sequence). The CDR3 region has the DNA TGTGCCAGCAGCCGCTACGATGAGCAGTTCTTC. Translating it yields CASSRYDEQFF.

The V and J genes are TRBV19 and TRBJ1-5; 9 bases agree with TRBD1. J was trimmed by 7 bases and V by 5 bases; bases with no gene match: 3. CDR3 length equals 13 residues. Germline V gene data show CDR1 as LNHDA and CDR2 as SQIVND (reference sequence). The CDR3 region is CASSQGTGQPQHF. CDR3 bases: TGTGCCAGTAGTCAGGGGACAGGGCAGCCCCAGCATTTT.

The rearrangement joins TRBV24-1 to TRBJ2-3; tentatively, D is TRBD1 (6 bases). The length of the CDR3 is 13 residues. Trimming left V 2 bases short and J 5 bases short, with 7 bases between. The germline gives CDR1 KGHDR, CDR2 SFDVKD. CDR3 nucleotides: TGTGCCACCAGTGATTCCAGGGGAGATACGCAGTATTTT. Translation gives CATSDSRGDTQYF.

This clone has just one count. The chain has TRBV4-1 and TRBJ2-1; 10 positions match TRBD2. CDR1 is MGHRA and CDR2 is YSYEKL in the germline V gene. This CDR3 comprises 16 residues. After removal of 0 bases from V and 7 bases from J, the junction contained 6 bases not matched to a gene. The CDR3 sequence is CASSQEYLAGVNEQFF. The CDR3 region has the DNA TGCGCCAGCAGCCAAGAGTACCTAGCGGGGGTAAATGAGCAGTTCTTC.